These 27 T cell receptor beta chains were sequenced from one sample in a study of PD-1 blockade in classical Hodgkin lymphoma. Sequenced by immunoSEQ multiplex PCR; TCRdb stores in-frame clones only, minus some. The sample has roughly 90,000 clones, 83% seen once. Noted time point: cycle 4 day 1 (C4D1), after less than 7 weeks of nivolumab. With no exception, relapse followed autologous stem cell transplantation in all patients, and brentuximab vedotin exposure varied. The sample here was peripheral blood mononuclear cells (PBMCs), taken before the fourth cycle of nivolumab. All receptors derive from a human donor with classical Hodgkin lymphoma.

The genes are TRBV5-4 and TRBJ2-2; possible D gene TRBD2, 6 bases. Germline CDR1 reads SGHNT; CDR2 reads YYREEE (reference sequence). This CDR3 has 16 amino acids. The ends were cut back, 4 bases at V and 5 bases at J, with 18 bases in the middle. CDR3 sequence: CASSVGTLGNTGELFF. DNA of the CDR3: TGTGCCAGCAGCGTCGGGACTCTGGGCAATACCGGGGAGCTGTTTTTT.

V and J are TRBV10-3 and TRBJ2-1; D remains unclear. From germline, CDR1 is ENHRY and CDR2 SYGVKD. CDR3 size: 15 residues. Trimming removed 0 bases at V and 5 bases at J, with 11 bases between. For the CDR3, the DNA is TGTGCCATCAGTGAGTCCCTGAGAGCCCACAATGAGCAGTTCTTC. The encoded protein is CAISESLRAHNEQFF.

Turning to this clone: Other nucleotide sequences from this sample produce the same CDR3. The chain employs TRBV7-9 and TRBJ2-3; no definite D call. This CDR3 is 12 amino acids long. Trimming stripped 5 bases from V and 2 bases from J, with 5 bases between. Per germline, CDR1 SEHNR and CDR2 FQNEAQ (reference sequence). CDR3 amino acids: CASSISTDTQYF. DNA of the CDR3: TGTGCCAGCAGCATTTCCACAGATACGCAGTATTTT.

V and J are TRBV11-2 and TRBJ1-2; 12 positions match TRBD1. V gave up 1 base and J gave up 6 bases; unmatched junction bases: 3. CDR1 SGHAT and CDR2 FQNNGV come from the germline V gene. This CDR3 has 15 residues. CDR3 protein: CASSLVGQGAHGYTF. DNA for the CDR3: TGTGCCAGCAGCTTAGTGGGACAGGGGGCTCATGGCTACACCTTC.

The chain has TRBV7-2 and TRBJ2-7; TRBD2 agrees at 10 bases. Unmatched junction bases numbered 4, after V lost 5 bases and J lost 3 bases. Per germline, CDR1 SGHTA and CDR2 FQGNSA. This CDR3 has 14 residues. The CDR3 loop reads CASSRTSGLYEQYF. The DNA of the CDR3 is TGTGCCAGCAGCCGGACTAGCGGCCTCTACGAGCAGTACTTC.

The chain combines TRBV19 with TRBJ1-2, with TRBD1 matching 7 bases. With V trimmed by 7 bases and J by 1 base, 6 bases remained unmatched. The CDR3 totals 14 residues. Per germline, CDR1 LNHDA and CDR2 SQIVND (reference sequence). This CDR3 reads CASILRDSNYGYTF. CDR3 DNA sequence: TGTGCCAGTATCCTCCGGGACAGTAACTATGGCTACACCTTC.

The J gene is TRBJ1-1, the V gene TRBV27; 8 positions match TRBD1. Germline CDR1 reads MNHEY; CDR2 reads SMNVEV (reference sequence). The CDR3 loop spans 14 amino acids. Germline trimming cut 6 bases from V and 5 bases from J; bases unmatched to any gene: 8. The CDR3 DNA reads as TGTGCCAGCAGGATGCAGGGGGCACGGACTGAAGCTTTCTTT. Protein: CASRMQGARTEAFF.

The CDR3 loop reads CSARKYEQYF. Written as DNA, the CDR3 is TGCAGTGCCAGAAAGTACGAGCAGTACTTC. V and J are TRBV20-1 and TRBJ2-7; D is unresolved. The V end was cut by 6 bases, the J end by 4 bases, with 7 bases between. The CDR3 totals 10 residues. Germline V gene data show CDR1 as DFQATT and CDR2 as SNEGSKA (reference sequence).

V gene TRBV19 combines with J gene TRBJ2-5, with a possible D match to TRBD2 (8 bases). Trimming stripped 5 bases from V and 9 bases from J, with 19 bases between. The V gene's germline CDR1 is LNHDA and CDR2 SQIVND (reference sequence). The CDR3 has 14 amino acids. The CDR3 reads CASSLGLAQGAQYF. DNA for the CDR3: TGTGCCAGTAGTCTCGGACTAGCCCAGGGGGCCCAGTACTTC.

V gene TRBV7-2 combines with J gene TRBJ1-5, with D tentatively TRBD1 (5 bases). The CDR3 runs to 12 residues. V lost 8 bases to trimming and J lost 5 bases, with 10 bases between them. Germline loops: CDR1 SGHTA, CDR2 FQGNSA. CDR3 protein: CASGGADQPQHF. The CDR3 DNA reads TGTGCCAGCGGAGGGGCTGATCAGCCCCAGCATTTT. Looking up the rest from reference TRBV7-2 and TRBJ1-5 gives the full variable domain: GAGVSQSPSNKVTEKGKDVELRCDPISGHTALYWYRQSLGQGLEFLIYFQGNSAPDKSGLPSDRFSAERTGGSVSTLTIQRTQQEDSAVYLCASGGADQPQHFGDGTRLSIL.

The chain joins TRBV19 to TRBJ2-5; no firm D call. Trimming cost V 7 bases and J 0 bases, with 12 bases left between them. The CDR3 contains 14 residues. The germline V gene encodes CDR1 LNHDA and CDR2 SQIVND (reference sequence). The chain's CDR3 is CASNSPGYQETQYF. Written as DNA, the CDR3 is TGTGCCAGTAATTCGCCTGGGTACCAAGAGACCCAGTACTTC.

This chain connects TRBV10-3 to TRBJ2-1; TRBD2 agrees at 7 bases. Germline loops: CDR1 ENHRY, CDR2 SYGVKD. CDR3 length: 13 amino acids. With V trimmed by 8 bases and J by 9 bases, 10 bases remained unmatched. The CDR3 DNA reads TGTGCCATCCGGGAGGAGCAGTTTGGTGAGCAGTTCTTC. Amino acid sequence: CAIREEQFGEQFF.

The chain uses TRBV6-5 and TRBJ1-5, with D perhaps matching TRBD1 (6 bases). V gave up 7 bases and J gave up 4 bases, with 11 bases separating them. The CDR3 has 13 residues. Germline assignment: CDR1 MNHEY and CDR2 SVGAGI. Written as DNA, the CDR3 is TGTGCCAGCAATGGGGGGCCGAATCAGCCCCAGCATTTT. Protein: CASNGGPNQPQHF.

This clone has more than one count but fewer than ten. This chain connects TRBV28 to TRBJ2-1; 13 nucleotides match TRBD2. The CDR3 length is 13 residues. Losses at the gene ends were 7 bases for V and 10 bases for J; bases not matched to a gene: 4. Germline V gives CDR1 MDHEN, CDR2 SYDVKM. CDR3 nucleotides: TGTGCCAGCACCTTGGGACTAGCGGGAGAGCAGTTCTTC. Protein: CASTLGLAGEQFF.

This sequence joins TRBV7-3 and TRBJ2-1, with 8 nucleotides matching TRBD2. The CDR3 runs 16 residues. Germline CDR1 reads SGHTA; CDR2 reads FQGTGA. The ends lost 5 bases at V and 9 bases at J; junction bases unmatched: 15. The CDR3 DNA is TGTGCCAGCAGCACACAACCGGGACTAGTGCCGGTTGAGCAGTTCTTC. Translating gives CASSTQPGLVPVEQFF. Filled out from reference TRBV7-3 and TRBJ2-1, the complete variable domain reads GAGVSQTPSNKVTEKGKYVELRCDPISGHTALYWYRQSLGQGPEFLIYFQGTGAADDSGLPNDRFFAVRPEGSVSTLKIQRTERGDSAVYLCASSTQPGLVPVEQFFGPGTRLTVL.

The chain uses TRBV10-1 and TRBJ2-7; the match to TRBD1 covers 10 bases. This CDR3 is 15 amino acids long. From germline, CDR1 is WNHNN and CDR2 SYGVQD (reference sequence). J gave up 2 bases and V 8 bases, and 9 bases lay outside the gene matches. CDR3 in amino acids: CASVSPGTGAYEQYF. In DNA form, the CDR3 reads TGCGCCAGCGTCTCTCCCGGGACAGGGGCCTACGAGCAGTACTTC.

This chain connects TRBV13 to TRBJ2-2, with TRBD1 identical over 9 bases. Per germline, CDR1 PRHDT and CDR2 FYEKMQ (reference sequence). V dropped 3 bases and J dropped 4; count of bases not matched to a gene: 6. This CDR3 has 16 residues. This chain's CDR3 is CASSLTDRGSTGELFF. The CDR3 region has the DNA TGTGCCAGCAGCTTGACCGACAGGGGGAGCACCGGGGAGCTGTTTTTT.

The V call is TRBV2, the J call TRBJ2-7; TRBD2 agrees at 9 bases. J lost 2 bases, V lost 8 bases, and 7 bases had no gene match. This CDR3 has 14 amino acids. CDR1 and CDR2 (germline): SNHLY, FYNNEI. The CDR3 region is CASLSGSEPYEQYF. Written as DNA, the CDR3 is TGTGCCAGCCTTAGCGGGAGCGAGCCCTACGAGCAGTACTTC.

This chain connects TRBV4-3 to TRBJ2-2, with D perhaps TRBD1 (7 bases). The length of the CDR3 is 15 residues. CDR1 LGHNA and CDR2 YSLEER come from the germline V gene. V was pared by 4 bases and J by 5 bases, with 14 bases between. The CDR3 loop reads CASSRGVRGTGELFF. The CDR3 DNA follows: TGCGCCAGCAGCCGGGGGGTCAGGGGGACCGGGGAGCTGTTTTTT.

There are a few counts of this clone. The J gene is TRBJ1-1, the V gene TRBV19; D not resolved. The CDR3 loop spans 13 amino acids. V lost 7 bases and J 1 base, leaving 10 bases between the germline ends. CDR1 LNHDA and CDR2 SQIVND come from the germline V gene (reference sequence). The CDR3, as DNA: TGTGCCAGTAACCTAGGACCGAACACTGAAGCTTTCTTT. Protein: CASNLGPNTEAFF. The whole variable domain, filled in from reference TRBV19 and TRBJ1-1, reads DGGITQSPKYLFRKEGQNVTLSCEQNLNHDAMYWYRQDPGQGLRLIYYSQIVNDFQKGDIAEGYSVSREKKESFPLTVTSAQKNPTAFYLCASNLGPNTEAFFGQGTRLTVV.

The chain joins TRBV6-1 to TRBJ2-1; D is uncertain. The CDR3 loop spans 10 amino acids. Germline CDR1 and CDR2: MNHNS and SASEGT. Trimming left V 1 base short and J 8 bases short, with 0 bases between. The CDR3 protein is CASSEDEQFF. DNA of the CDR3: TGTGCCAGCAGTGAAGATGAGCAGTTCTTC.

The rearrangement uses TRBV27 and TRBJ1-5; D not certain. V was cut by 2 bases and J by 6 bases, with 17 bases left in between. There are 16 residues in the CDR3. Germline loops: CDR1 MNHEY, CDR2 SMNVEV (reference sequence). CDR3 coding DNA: TGTGCCAGCAGTTTAAGGGTTGCGGGGAGAGGTCAGCCCCAGCATTTT. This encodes CASSLRVAGRGQPQHF.

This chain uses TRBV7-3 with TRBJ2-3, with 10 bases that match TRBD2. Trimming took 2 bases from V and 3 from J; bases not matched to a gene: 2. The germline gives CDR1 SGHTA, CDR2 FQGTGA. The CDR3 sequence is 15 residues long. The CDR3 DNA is TGTGCCAGCAGCTTAGTAGCGGGAGGAACAGATACGCAGTATTTT. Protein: CASSLVAGGTDTQYF. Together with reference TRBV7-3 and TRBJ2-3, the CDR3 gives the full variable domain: GAGVSQTPSNKVTEKGKYVELRCDPISGHTALYWYRQSLGQGPEFLIYFQGTGAADDSGLPNDRFFAVRPEGSVSTLKIQRTERGDSAVYLCASSLVAGGTDTQYFGPGTRLTVL.

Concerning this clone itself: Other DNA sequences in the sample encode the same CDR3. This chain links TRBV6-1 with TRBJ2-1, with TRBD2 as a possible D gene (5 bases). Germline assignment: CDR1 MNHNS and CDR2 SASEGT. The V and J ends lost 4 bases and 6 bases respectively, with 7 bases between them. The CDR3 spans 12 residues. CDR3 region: CASSVLANEQFF. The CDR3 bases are TGTGCCAGCAGTGTGCTAGCCAATGAGCAGTTCTTC.

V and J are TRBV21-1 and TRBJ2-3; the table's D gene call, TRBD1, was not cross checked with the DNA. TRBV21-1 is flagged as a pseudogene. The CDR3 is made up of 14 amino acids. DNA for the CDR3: TGTGCCAGCAGCAAGGACAGCAGCACAGATACGCAGTATTTT. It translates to CASSKDSSTDTQYF.

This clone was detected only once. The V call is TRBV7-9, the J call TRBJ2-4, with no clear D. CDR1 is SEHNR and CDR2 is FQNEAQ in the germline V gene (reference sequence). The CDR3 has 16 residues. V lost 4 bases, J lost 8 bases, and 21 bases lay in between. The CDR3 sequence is CASSSGPATNTDIQYF. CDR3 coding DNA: TGTGCCAGCAGCTCAGGTCCGGCCACGAACACAGACATTCAGTACTTC.

The CDR3 region is CASSIDVRNTGELFF. CDR3 DNA sequence: TGTGCCAGTAGTATAGATGTGCGGAACACCGGGGAGCTGTTTTTT. The gene calls are TRBV19 and TRBJ2-2; D is unresolved. CDR3 length: 15 amino acids. Trimming stripped 0 bases from V and 1 base from J, with 6 bases between. CDR1 is LNHDA and CDR2 is SQIVND in the germline V gene (reference sequence).